Only a few counts were recorded for the clone carrying this TCR beta chain. Researchers ran the PCR with 60 Vbeta and 13 Jbeta primers. Data came from immunoSEQ multiplex PCR; TCRdb stores just in-frame clones and leaves some out. The sample records some 120,000 clones, approximately 58% being singletons. Germline V lookup: CDR1 SGHRS, CDR2 YFSETQ. V was pared by 4 bases and J by 0 bases, with 13 bases between. The CDR3 contains 15 residues. This entry is derived from a study of cytomegalovirus exposure and HLA in healthy donors. V is TRBV5-1 and J is TRBJ1-1; D may be TRBD1 (6 bases). Material: PBMCs. The origin of this receptor is a woman aged 25 to 39 in good health and CMV-seronegative. The chain's CDR3 is CASSEGGGLNTEAFF. The CDR3 DNA reads as TGCGCCAGCAGCGAGGGAGGGGGATTGAACACTGAAGCTTTCTTT.